What follows are 10 T cell receptor beta chains derived from one specimen sequenced in a study of beta chain features in type 1 diabetes. Expressed TCRB transcripts were sequenced because the isolated RNA had all been reverse transcribed beforehand. Generated by immunoSEQ multiplex PCR, the TCRdb table keeps only in-frame clones and is missing some. The sample includes some 180,000 clones, roughly an eighth of them seen just once. The source material was central memory CD4+ T cells from blood. The receptors originated from a woman in her late teens or twenties in good health.

The V call is TRBV19, the J call TRBJ2-1, with D uncertain. The CDR3 runs 13 residues. V lost 7 bases to trimming and J lost 4 bases, with 11 bases between them. The germline V gene has CDR1 LNHDA and CDR2 SQIVND (reference sequence). CDR3 in DNA: TGTGCCAGTACGGATCAGGTTTACAATGAGCAGTTCTTC. Its protein is CASTDQVYNEQFF.

The chain couples TRBV11-2 to TRBJ2-4; TRBD2 matches at 8 bases. Germline CDR1 is SGHAT and CDR2 is FQNNGV. The CDR3 has 14 amino acids. V dropped 5 bases and J dropped 9; count of bases not matched to a gene: 9. This CDR3 reads CASSQRTSRGIQYF. The CDR3 DNA reads TGTGCCAGCAGCCAACGGACTAGCCGAGGCATTCAGTACTTC.

This clone was found many times. This chain connects TRBV7-2 to TRBJ2-7, with TRBD1 as a possible D gene (6 bases). Trimming pared 5 bases from V and 2 bases from J, leaving 16 bases between. This CDR3 comprises 15 residues. Germline V gene sequence: CDR1 SGHTA, CDR2 FQGNSA. The CDR3 region is CASSPGVTPTYEQYF. The CDR3 nucleotides read TGTGCCAGCAGCCCAGGGGTCACCCCAACCTACGAGCAGTACTTC.

This clone was observed a handful of times. The chain has TRBV28 and TRBJ1-2, with a tentative D call TRBD1 (6 bases). Trimming pared 6 bases from V and 2 bases from J, leaving 10 bases between. This CDR3 contains 13 residues. CDR1 and CDR2 (germline): MDHEN, SYDVKM. The CDR3 coding sequence is TGTGCCAGCAGGGATACAGGGAACTATGGCTACACCTTC. This translates into CASRDTGNYGYTF.

The chain recombines TRBV27 with TRBJ2-7; D not resolved. Germline V gene sequence: CDR1 MNHEY, CDR2 SMNVEV (reference sequence). V gave up 6 bases and J gave up 5 bases, with 8 bases separating them. The CDR3 spans 11 residues. CDR3 protein: CASRRLDEQYF. CDR3 DNA: TGTGCCAGCAGGAGGCTGGACGAGCAGTACTTC.

This clone was observed a handful of times. V and J are TRBV18 and TRBJ1-1; possibly TRBD1 for D (6 bases). CDR3 length: 12 amino acids. V lost 6 bases and J 4 bases, leaving 9 bases between the germline ends. CDR1 is KGHSH, CDR2 LQKENI, per germline. CDR3: CASSDSRTEAFF. In nucleotides, the CDR3 is TGTGCCAGCTCGGACAGCCGCACTGAAGCTTTCTTT.

This clone was found a few times. The chain links TRBV7-9 to TRBJ2-3; perhaps TRBD2 as D (6 bases). Germline V gives CDR1 SEHNR, CDR2 FQNEAQ (reference sequence). V was clipped by 1 base and J by 6 bases, with 14 bases between them. The CDR3 is 15 amino acids. CDR3 region: CASSLVAHRGDTQYF. The CDR3 DNA sequence: TGTGCCAGCAGCTTAGTAGCCCACCGGGGGGATACGCAGTATTTT.

This clone was detected ten times or more. J is TRBJ2-1 and V is TRBV7-9; 14 positions agree with TRBD2. Looked up from germline, CDR1 is SEHNR and CDR2 is FQNEAQ (reference sequence). After removal of 8 bases from V and 10 bases from J, the junction contained 7 bases not matched to a gene. There are 14 residues in the CDR3. The CDR3 reads CASGRLAGGEEQFF. The CDR3 DNA sequence: TGTGCCAGCGGGAGACTAGCGGGAGGGGAAGAGCAGTTCTTC. The entire variable domain, with the rest obtained from reference TRBV7-9 and TRBJ2-1, is as follows: DTGVSQNPRHKITKRGQNVTFRCDPISEHNRLYWYRQTLGQGPEFLTYFQNEAQLEKSRLLSDRFSAERPKGSFSTLEIQRTEQGDSAMYLCASGRLAGGEEQFFGPGTRLTVL.

The V call is TRBV5-1, the J call TRBJ2-1; D is possibly TRBD2 (5 bases). V was shortened by 4 bases and J by 0 bases, with 11 bases between the two germline ends. The CDR3 loop spans 15 amino acids. Germline V gives CDR1 SGHRS, CDR2 YFSETQ. DNA for the CDR3: TGCGCCAGCAGCCCGCGGGCTATCTCCTACAATGAGCAGTTCTTC. Amino acid sequence: CASSPRAISYNEQFF.

This clone was detected only a few times. J is TRBJ2-7 and V is TRBV5-1; D tentatively reads TRBD1 or TRBD2 (9 bases each). The CDR3 is 17 amino acids. With 6 bases removed from V and 4 bases from J, the gap between germline ends came to 26 bases. Per germline, CDR1 SGHRS and CDR2 YFSETQ. The CDR3 sequence is CASTGTGKTSGRYEQYF. CDR3 bases: TGCGCCAGCACCGGGACAGGGAAGACCAGCGGGAGGTACGAGCAGTACTTC.